The 23 T cell receptor beta chains presented below share a single source sample, sequenced in a study of shared clonotypes between healthy human individuals. Profiling relied on immunoSEQ multiplex PCR, and the TCRdb table lists in-frame clones only, not all of them. The table has over a million clones, about 98.5% seen once; the top ten hold over 0.3%. The specimen sequenced was naive CD4+ T cells sorted from blood. Subset specified: CD45RA+ positively selected. Receptor source: a man younger than 45 in good health.

This chain connects TRBV2 to TRBJ2-7, with unresolved D. This CDR3 region has 15 residues. The germline V and J ends were trimmed by 6 bases and 2 bases, with 17 bases remaining between them. The germline gives CDR1 SNHLY, CDR2 FYNNEI. CDR3 sequence reads: CASRRRPLGTYEQYF. In nucleotides, the CDR3 is TGTGCCAGCAGGCGGCGACCTCTGGGGACCTACGAGCAGTACTTC.

As concerns this clone: Other DNA variants within this sample encode the same CDR3. The chain uses TRBV7-2 and TRBJ2-3; D is uncertain. Per the germline V gene, CDR1 is SGHTA and CDR2 is FQGNSA. V dropped 3 bases and J dropped 1 base, with 8 bases sitting between them. This CDR3 is built from 14 residues. CDR3 in DNA: TGTGCCAGCAGCTTGAGGTCGGGCACAGATACGCAGTATTTT. The encoded protein is CASSLRSGTDTQYF. The entire variable domain, with the rest obtained from reference TRBV7-2 and TRBJ2-3, is as follows: GAGVSQSPSNKVTEKGKDVELRCDPISGHTALYWYRQSLGQGLEFLIYFQGNSAPDKSGLPSDRFSAERTGGSVSTLTIQRTQQEDSAVYLCASSLRSGTDTQYFGPGTRLTVL.

This rearrangement joins TRBV6-5 to TRBJ2-3; the D is unclear. The CDR3 is 12 amino acids. The V end lost 6 bases, the J end lost 1 base, and 5 bases lay between the germline ends. Germline V gene lookup returns CDR1 MNHEY and CDR2 SVGAGI. The CDR3 region has the DNA TGTGCCAGCAGATCGGGCACAGATACGCAGTATTTT. It translates to CASRSGTDTQYF.

J is TRBJ2-5 and V is TRBV7-8, with 11 nucleotides matching TRBD1. The junction had 14 bases not matched to a gene; V was cut back by 5 bases and J by 3 bases. The CDR3 consists of 18 residues. From germline, CDR1 is SGHVS and CDR2 FQNEAQ. CDR3 residues: CASSPPPFWGQGEETQYF. The CDR3 DNA follows: TGTGCCAGCAGCCCCCCCCCATTTTGGGGACAGGGGGAAGAGACCCAGTACTTC.

The rearrangement joins TRBV20-1 to TRBJ2-7; D not resolved. Trimming left V 5 bases short and J 2 bases short, with 7 bases between. This CDR3 region has 11 residues. Germline V lookup: CDR1 DFQATT, CDR2 SNEGSKA (reference sequence). CDR3: CSAPKPYEQYF. DNA for the CDR3: TGCAGTGCTCCGAAACCCTACGAGCAGTACTTC.

This chain joins TRBV29-1 and TRBJ2-7; 8 positions agree with TRBD1. V trimming: 4 bases; J trimming: 2 bases; junction bases outside the gene matches: 7. The CDR3 runs 14 residues. The germline CDR1 and CDR2 sequences are SQVTM and ANQGSEA. CDR3 region: CSVGNTGGTYEQYF. The CDR3, as DNA: TGCAGCGTTGGTAATACAGGGGGAACCTACGAGCAGTACTTC.

The chain employs TRBV30 and TRBJ2-3, with TRBD2 matching over 10 bases. The germline V gene encodes CDR1 GTSNPN and CDR2 SVGIG (reference sequence). Trimming took 0 bases from V and 2 from J; bases not matched to a gene: 5. CDR3 size: 16 residues. The CDR3 bases are TGTGCCTGGAGTGTAGGTAGCGGGAGGCACACAGATACGCAGTATTTT. The encoded protein is CAWSVGSGRHTDTQYF.

The chain is built from TRBV15 and TRBJ2-3; D is ambiguous. CDR3 size: 16 residues. CDR1 and CDR2 from the germline V gene are LNHNV and YYDKDF (reference sequence). The V gene lost 0 bases and the J gene lost 0 bases, with 10 bases spanning the gap. CDR3 in DNA: TGTGCCACCAGCAGAGATGCTCTATATAGCACAGATACGCAGTATTTT. This translates into CATSRDALYSTDTQYF. Supplemented by reference TRBV15 and TRBJ2-3, the full variable domain reads DAMVIQNPRYQVTQFGKPVTLSCSQTLNHNVMYWYQQKSSQAPKLLFHYYDKDFNNEADTPDNFQSRRPNTSFCFLDIRSPGLGDTAMYLCATSRDALYSTDTQYFGPGTRLTVL.

V gene TRBV28 combines with J gene TRBJ1-5, with no clear D. The CDR3 extends over 15 amino acids. The germline V gene encodes CDR1 MDHEN and CDR2 SYDVKM. V lost 6 bases and J 1 base, leaving 13 bases between the germline ends. CDR3 region: CASSPIMRSNQPQHF. The CDR3 coding sequence is TGTGCCAGCAGCCCAATAATGAGGAGCAATCAGCCCCAGCATTTT.

The chain uses TRBV29-1 and TRBJ1-3; D is possibly TRBD1 (5 bases). V was pared by 5 bases and J by 4 bases, with 12 bases between. CDR3 length: 13 residues. The germline V gene has CDR1 SQVTM and CDR2 ANQGSEA. CDR3 in amino acids: CSVQPGSGNTIYF. The CDR3 DNA reads as TGCAGCGTTCAACCAGGGTCGGGAAACACCATATATTTT.

The rearrangement joins TRBV29-1 to TRBJ2-5, with a tentative D call TRBD2 (6 bases). Trimming removed 7 bases at V and 4 bases at J, with 19 bases between. Germline values: CDR1 SQVTM, CDR2 ANQGSEA. This CDR3 is built from 14 residues. For the CDR3, the DNA is TGCAGCGCCCCCGTTGCGGGGATAACAGAGACCCAGTACTTC. It is translated as CSAPVAGITETQYF.

The chain is built from TRBV7-2 and TRBJ1-5; the match to TRBD1 covers 7 bases. This CDR3 has 14 amino acids. Germline loops: CDR1 SGHTA, CDR2 FQGNSA. The J segment lost 6 bases and the V segment lost 6 bases, leaving 8 bases of the junction unmatched. The CDR3 sequence is CASSYRQGGQPQHF. The CDR3, as DNA: TGTGCCAGCAGTTATCGACAGGGTGGTCAGCCCCAGCATTTT.

J is TRBJ2-1 and V is TRBV9; 7 nucleotides agree with TRBD1. The CDR3 length is 16 residues. V lost 3 bases, J lost 9 bases, and 15 bases stayed unmatched. Germline values: CDR1 SGDLS, CDR2 YYNGEE. Written as DNA, the CDR3 is TGTGCCAGCAGCGCTCGAGCCGGGACAGAGGCAAGTGAGCAGTTCTTC. Amino acids: CASSARAGTEASEQFF.

This clone was observed a single time. The same CDR3 also results from other DNA sequences found in this sample. The genes are TRBV18 and TRBJ2-7; D not resolved. V lost 1 base, J lost 2 bases, and 6 bases lay in between. Germline CDR1 and CDR2: KGHSH and LQKENI. The CDR3 loop spans 13 amino acids. The CDR3: CASSPQGPYEQYF. In nucleotides, the CDR3 is TGTGCCAGCTCACCACAGGGTCCCTACGAGCAGTACTTC.

The chain joins TRBV5-1 to TRBJ2-7; tentatively, D is TRBD2 (7 bases). The V end was cut by 4 bases, the J end by 3 bases, with 14 bases between. The CDR3 covers 14 residues. Germline assignment: CDR1 SGHRS and CDR2 YFSETQ. CDR3 protein: CASSPRAGHYEQYF. The CDR3 bases are TGCGCCAGCAGCCCCCGAGCGGGACACTACGAGCAGTACTTC. Together with reference TRBV5-1 and TRBJ2-7, the CDR3 gives the full variable domain: KAGVTQTPRYLIKTRGQQVTLSCSPISGHRSVSWYQQTPGQGLQFLFEYFSETQRNKGNFPGRFSGRQFSNSRSEMNVSTLELGDSALYLCASSPRAGHYEQYFGPGTRLTVT.

The CDR3 nucleotides are TGTGCCAGCAGCTTAGAGGGAGGACGCAATGAGCAGTTCTTC. Residues: CASSLEGGRNEQFF. The genes are TRBV7-8 and TRBJ2-1; TRBD2 might be the D (6 bases). The CDR3 spans 14 residues. V was shortened by 1 base and J by 6 bases, with 10 bases between the two germline ends. Germline V lookup: CDR1 SGHVS, CDR2 FQNEAQ.

The rearrangement links TRBV5-1 to TRBJ2-5, with 10 bases identical to TRBD2. Trimming cost V 6 bases and J 5 bases; bases outside gene matches: 10. The CDR3 length is 15 residues. Germline CDR1 and CDR2: SGHRS and YFSETQ. CDR3 in amino acids: CASTRLAGTQETQYF. The CDR3 coding sequence is TGCGCCAGCACCAGACTAGCGGGCACCCAGGAGACCCAGTACTTC.

The J gene is TRBJ1-5, the V gene TRBV2; D possibly corresponds to TRBD1 (5 bases). Trimming took 6 bases from V and 7 from J, leaving 13 bases between them. Germline CDR1 is SNHLY and CDR2 is FYNNEI. CDR3 length equals 13 residues. In DNA form, the CDR3 reads TGTGCCAGCAGCACAGGCTTGGGCCAGCCCCAGCATTTT. Translated: CASSTGLGQPQHF. The whole variable domain, remainder taken from reference TRBV2 and TRBJ1-5, is EPEVTQTPSHQVTQMGQEVILRCVPISNHLYFYWYRQILGQKVEFLVSFYNNEISEKSEIFDDQFSVERPDGSNFTLKIRSTKLEDSAMYFCASSTGLGQPQHFGDGTRLSIL.

This clone was recorded only once. The chain couples TRBV6-1 to TRBJ2-7, with D possibly being TRBD1 (6 bases). CDR3 length equals 15 residues. V lost 5 bases to trimming and J lost 7 bases, with 21 bases between them. Germline lookup yields CDR1 MNHNS and CDR2 SASEGT. In DNA form, the CDR3 reads TGTGCCAGCAGTCCCCACGGGACACCTCTCGGGGAGCAGTACTTC. Translated, it gives CASSPHGTPLGEQYF.

The rearrangement joins TRBV6-4 to TRBJ2-7; D tentatively reads TRBD1 or TRBD2 (6 bases each). Trimming took 0 bases from V and 6 from J, leaving 21 bases between them. Germline-derived CDR1 and CDR2 are MRHNA and SNTAGT. The CDR3 contains 17 residues. The DNA of the CDR3 is TGTGCCAGCAGTGACTCCCCATGGGGGGCGGGCTGGAGCGAGCAGTACTTC. The encoded protein is CASSDSPWGAGWSEQYF.

This chain links TRBV6-1 with TRBJ2-7; no clear D. Per the germline V gene, CDR1 is MNHNS and CDR2 is SASEGT. CDR3 size: 14 residues. V lost 9 bases to trimming and J lost 0 bases, with 15 bases between them. In DNA, the CDR3 is TGTGCCAGTATATTTAGTAGAAACTCCTACGAGCAGTACTTC. This translates into CASIFSRNSYEQYF.

The CDR3 loop reads CSVVFRGLGDEQFF. The CDR3 DNA is TGCAGCGTTGTGTTCCGGGGGTTAGGTGATGAGCAGTTCTTC. The V call is TRBV29-1, the J call TRBJ2-1, with D maybe TRBD2 (6 bases). Germline CDR1 and CDR2: SQVTM and ANQGSEA. V shed 4 bases and J shed 8 bases, with 18 bases lying between them. CDR3 length: 14 amino acids.

The rearrangement joins TRBV7-2 to TRBJ1-1, with 7 bases fitting TRBD1. The germline V gene encodes CDR1 SGHTA and CDR2 FQGNSA. Unmatched junction bases numbered 4, after V lost 0 bases and J lost 0 bases. The CDR3 totals 16 residues. CDR3 sequence reads: CASSLAPGTVNTEAFF. DNA of the CDR3: TGTGCCAGCAGCTTAGCGCCGGGGACAGTGAACACTGAAGCTTTCTTT.